Presented here are 25 T cell receptor beta chains from one specimen sequenced in a study of a mutant IDH1 vaccine in newly diagnosed glioma. The repertoire was sequenced with immunoSEQ multiplex PCR; TCRdb's copy has only in-frame clones and lacks some. The table records 30,000 to 40,000 clones, 80% to 85% of them present only once. No antigens are known for them. Stated time point: week 35, safety follow-up. Every vaccine dose comprised 300 ug of mutant IDH1 20-mer peptide plus topical imiquimod. The sample consisted of PBMCs, taken from a glioma patient whose treatment included an IDH1 peptide vaccine. These receptors all come from a woman aged 18-29 years with glioma.

This clone has just a few counts. The rearrangement links TRBV7-9 to TRBJ2-3; the D gene could be TRBD1 or TRBD2 (5 bases each). The CDR3 is made up of 13 amino acids. Trimming pared 5 bases from V and 4 bases from J, leaving 10 bases between. Germline V gene data show CDR1 as SEHNR and CDR2 as FQNEAQ (reference sequence). The DNA of the CDR3 is TGTGCCAGCAGCCCCCGGGGCCCAGATACGCAGTATTTT. Translation gives CASSPRGPDTQYF.

The V call is TRBV7-8, the J call TRBJ2-3, with 7 bases identical to TRBD2. This CDR3 spans 17 amino acids. V was pared by 5 bases and J by 0 bases, with 11 bases of the junction left unmatched. CDR1 SGHVS and CDR2 FQNEAQ come from the germline V gene. The CDR3 DNA reads TGTGCCAGCAGCCCCCCCTTGGAGCGGGGTAGCACAGATACGCAGTATTTT. It is translated as CASSPPLERGSTDTQYF. The full variable domain, rest sourced from reference TRBV7-8 and TRBJ2-3, is GAGVSQSPRYKVAKRGQDVALRCDPISGHVSLFWYQQALGQGPEFLTYFQNEAQLDKSGLPSDRFFAERPEGSVSTLKIQRTQQEDSAVYLCASSPPLERGSTDTQYFGPGTRLTVL.

The chain links TRBV18 to TRBJ1-6; 9 nucleotides line up with TRBD1. CDR1 KGHSH and CDR2 LQKENI come from the germline V gene. CDR3 size: 14 residues. V lost 2 bases to trimming and J lost 7 bases; unmatched junction nucleotides: 0. The CDR3 coding sequence is TGTGCCAGCTCACCAGGGACAGGGAATTCACCCCTCCACTTT. This codes for CASSPGTGNSPLHF.

J is TRBJ2-1 and V is TRBV30; D remains unclear. The CDR3 extends over 13 amino acids. The V gene's germline CDR1 is GTSNPN and CDR2 SVGIG (reference sequence). V was clipped by 3 bases and J by 10 bases, with 16 bases between them. The DNA for the CDR3 is TGTGCCTGGAGCCGGGCCCCTCAAGTGGAGCAGTTCTTC. Its protein is CAWSRAPQVEQFF. Variable domain in full (rest from reference TRBV30 and TRBJ2-1): SQTIHQWPATLVQPVGSPLSLECTVEGTSNPNLYWYRQAAGRGLQLLFYSVGIGQISSEVPQNLSASRPQDRQFILSSKKLLLSDSGFYLCAWSRAPQVEQFFGPGTRLTVL.

The V and J genes are TRBV4-3 and TRBJ2-3; 8 bases match TRBD1. This CDR3 comprises 18 residues. V lost 5 bases and J lost 4; bases outside the gene matches: 17. Germline lookup yields CDR1 LGHNA and CDR2 YSLEER. CDR3 nucleotide sequence: TGCGCCAGCAGCTCCGATCCGGTCTGGGCAGGGGGCGCAGATACGCAGTATTTT. Translating it yields CASSSDPVWAGGADTQYF.

This clone appeared once. The rearrangement links TRBV11-2 to TRBJ2-7; D gene uncertain. This CDR3 spans 11 amino acids. The V gene's germline CDR1 is SGHAT and CDR2 FQNNGV. Trimming took off 5 bases at V and 6 bases at J, with 8 bases between the two ends. The CDR3 sequence is CASSPSAEQYF. In nucleotides, the CDR3 is TGTGCCAGCAGCCCATCGGCCGAGCAGTACTTC.

The chain is built from TRBV29-1 and TRBJ2-7; a weak D match, TRBD2 (6 bases). Germline CDR1 and CDR2: SQVTM and ANQGSEA. V lost 7 bases and J 7 bases, leaving 17 bases between the germline ends. The CDR3 has 12 amino acids. This CDR3 is CSGGDSRVEQYF. In DNA form, the CDR3 reads TGCAGCGGAGGGGACTCACGGGTAGAGCAGTACTTC.

This chain connects TRBV5-4 to TRBJ1-2; D gene uncertain. Germline V gene lookup returns CDR1 SGHNT and CDR2 YYREEE (reference sequence). This CDR3 comprises 15 residues. V was cut by 0 bases and J by 6 bases, with 15 bases left in between. CDR3 loop: CASSLAMVGYDGYTF. CDR3 bases: TGTGCCAGCAGCTTGGCAATGGTGGGGTACGATGGCTACACCTTC. Full variable domain (outside the CDR3, taken from reference TRBV5-4 and TRBJ1-2): ETGVTQSPTHLIKTRGQQVTLRCSSQSGHNTVSWYQQALGQGPQFIFQYYREEENGRGNFPPRFSGLQFPNYSSELNVNALELDDSALYLCASSLAMVGYDGYTFGSGTRLTVV.

This chain uses TRBV6-6 with TRBJ2-5; unclear D gene. V was clipped by 6 bases and J by 4 bases, with 3 bases between them. The CDR3 spans 10 residues. Germline V CDR1 and CDR2: MNHNY, SVGAGI (reference sequence). CDR3 amino acids: CASSSETQYF. The CDR3 DNA is TGTGCCAGCAGCTCAGAGACCCAGTACTTC.

This clone was found once. V usage is TRBV15 and J usage is TRBJ1-1, with D perhaps matching TRBD1 (5 bases). The CDR3 contains 16 residues. V shed 0 bases and J shed 1 base, with 12 bases lying between them. Germline V gene lookup returns CDR1 LNHNV and CDR2 YYDKDF (reference sequence). In DNA form, the CDR3 reads TGTGCCACCAGCAGAGACTGGGGCACCCAGAACACTGAAGCTTTCTTT. As protein: CATSRDWGTQNTEAFF.

This rearrangement joins TRBV4-3 to TRBJ2-4; unclear D gene. The V gene lost 0 bases and the J gene lost 7 bases, with 7 bases spanning the gap. CDR1 is LGHNA and CDR2 is YSLEER in the germline V gene. The CDR3 totals 13 residues. The CDR3 region has the DNA TGCGCCAGCAGCCAAGAGACCGGGAACATTCAGTACTTC. Protein sequence: CASSQETGNIQYF.

The V and J genes are TRBV12-5 and TRBJ1-2, with no clear D. V shed 3 bases and J shed 2 bases, with 10 bases lying between them. CDR1 and CDR2 from the germline V gene are LGHNT and FRNRAP. This CDR3 comprises 14 residues. As DNA, the CDR3 is TGTGCTAGTGGTTTAGGCATCGTAAACTATGGCTACACCTTC. Translation gives CASGLGIVNYGYTF.

The chain has TRBV10-1 and TRBJ1-1, with TRBD1 identical over 9 bases. V was pared by 10 bases and J by 3 bases, with 33 bases of the junction left unmatched. Germline V lookup: CDR1 WNHNN, CDR2 SYGVQD (reference sequence). This CDR3 spans 22 amino acids. The CDR3 sequence: CATHYPKLFGQGRLTRDTEAFF. The CDR3 region has the DNA TGCGCCACCCATTACCCCAAACTGTTTGGACAGGGGCGCCTGACACGGGACACTGAAGCTTTCTTT.

The rearrangement joins TRBV19 to TRBJ1-2, with 7 nucleotides matching TRBD1. The germline gives CDR1 LNHDA, CDR2 SQIVND (reference sequence). The CDR3 runs 15 residues. The V segment lost 3 bases and the J segment 5 bases; nucleotides outside the gene matches: 9. The CDR3 protein is CASSMGQGGVYGYTF. The CDR3 coding sequence is TGTGCCAGTAGTATGGGTCAGGGGGGTGTTTATGGCTACACCTTC. Combining the CDR3 with reference TRBV19 and TRBJ1-2 gives the whole variable domain DGGITQSPKYLFRKEGQNVTLSCEQNLNHDAMYWYRQDPGQGLRLIYYSQIVNDFQKGDIAEGYSVSREKKESFPLTVTSAQKNPTAFYLCASSMGQGGVYGYTFGSGTRLTVV.

V gene TRBV27 combines with J gene TRBJ1-5; D might be TRBD1 (5 bases). The CDR3 loop spans 14 amino acids. Trimming took off 1 base at V and 1 base at J, with 5 bases between the two ends. Germline V CDR1 and CDR2: MNHEY, SMNVEV (reference sequence). The DNA of the CDR3 is TGTGCCAGCAGTTTATGGGGGAGCAATCAGCCCCAGCATTTT. Protein: CASSLWGSNQPQHF.

The chain recombines TRBV9 with TRBJ2-3; maybe TRBD2 (5 bases). Trimming left V 1 base short and J 8 bases short, with 8 bases between. The CDR3 runs 12 residues. The germline V gene has CDR1 SGDLS and CDR2 YYNGEE. As DNA, the CDR3 is TGTGCCAGCAGCGTACGGGATGGTACGCAGTATTTT. It yields the protein CASSVRDGTQYF. The full variable domain, rest sourced from reference TRBV9 and TRBJ2-3, is DSGVTQTPKHLITATGQRVTLRCSPRSGDLSVYWYQQSLDQGLQFLIQYYNGEERAKGNILERFSAQQFPDLHSELNLSSLELGDSALYFCASSVRDGTQYFGPGTRLTVL.

The V call is TRBV10-3, the J call TRBJ2-1; 10 bases match TRBD2. The junction had 6 bases not matched to a gene; V was cut back by 0 bases and J by 4 bases. The CDR3 is 17 residues long. CDR1 is ENHRY and CDR2 is SYGVKD in the germline V gene. The chain's CDR3 is CAISESMSSGGYNEQFF. The CDR3, as DNA: TGTGCCATCAGTGAGTCGATGTCTAGCGGGGGATACAATGAGCAGTTCTTC.

The chain joins TRBV5-1 to TRBJ1-2; 8 positions match TRBD1. The V and J ends lost 4 bases and 2 bases, in that order; junction bases with no gene match: 10. This CDR3 is built from 16 residues. Germline V lookup: CDR1 SGHRS, CDR2 YFSETQ. The CDR3 here is CASSPLSPGGNYGYTF. CDR3 in DNA: TGCGCCAGCAGCCCCCTTTCACCAGGGGGCAACTATGGCTACACCTTC.

The V gene is TRBV5-1, the J gene TRBJ1-2; perhaps TRBD1 as D (6 bases). Germline V gives CDR1 SGHRS, CDR2 YFSETQ. The CDR3 is made up of 13 amino acids. V shed 5 bases and J shed 6 bases, with 14 bases lying between them. The CDR3 sequence is CASSSQGLNGYTF. The CDR3, as DNA: TGCGCCAGCAGTTCGCAGGGGCTGAATGGCTACACCTTC.

The genes are TRBV19 and TRBJ2-7; D is perhaps TRBD2 (5 bases). Germline values: CDR1 LNHDA, CDR2 SQIVND (reference sequence). V was pared by 6 bases and J by 4 bases, with 19 bases between. This CDR3 has 15 amino acids. The CDR3 sequence is CASRLSPTPGYEQYF. DNA for the CDR3: TGTGCCAGTAGGCTCTCCCCGACCCCGGGGTACGAGCAGTACTTC.

The J gene is TRBJ2-5, the V gene TRBV7-2; D remains ambiguous. With 6 bases removed from V and 0 bases from J, the gap between germline ends came to 11 bases. The V gene's germline CDR1 is SGHTA and CDR2 FQGNSA. CDR3 size: 14 residues. The CDR3 sequence: CASRRTSYQETQYF. DNA of the CDR3: TGTGCCAGCAGGCGTACATCGTACCAAGAGACCCAGTACTTC.

J is TRBJ1-2 and V is TRBV7-2; a weak D match, TRBD1 (5 bases). The ends were cut back, 6 bases at V and 6 bases at J, with 14 bases in the middle. The length of the CDR3 is 13 residues. The germline V gene has CDR1 SGHTA and CDR2 FQGNSA. The chain's CDR3 is CASSRGVRDGYTF. Here the CDR3 DNA reads TGTGCCAGCAGTCGAGGGGTGCGGGATGGCTACACCTTC.

The genes are TRBV30 and TRBJ1-6, with no clear D. Germline CDR1 is GTSNPN and CDR2 is SVGIG (reference sequence). There are 16 residues in the CDR3. The V gene lost 2 bases and the J gene lost 8 bases, with 19 bases spanning the gap. The CDR3 DNA is TGTGCCTGGAGTTTGCAGGCCTTAGAGCAATATTCACCCCTCCACTTT. As protein: CAWSLQALEQYSPLHF.

A note on this clone: At one end, the junction sequence differs from germline, possibly due to a read error. The chain recombines TRBV6-5 with TRBJ2-6; D is unclear. Per germline, CDR1 MNHEY and CDR2 SVGAGI. There are 14 residues in the CDR3. CDR3 residues: CASSEQGGVNVLTF. The CDR3 DNA is TGTGCCAGCAGTGAACAAGGTGGGGTCAACGTCCTGACTTTC.

The chain combines TRBV5-4 with TRBJ2-1; D perhaps matches TRBD1 (5 bases). V was shortened by 4 bases and J by 4 bases, with 15 bases between the two germline ends. Germline V lookup: CDR1 SGHNT, CDR2 YYREEE (reference sequence). The CDR3 has 15 amino acids. CDR3 DNA: TGTGCCAGCAGCACACCCTCAAAGGGGTACAATGAGCAGTTCTTC. Translating it yields CASSTPSKGYNEQFF.